The present T cell receptor (beta chain) was sequenced within a study of shared clonotypes between healthy human individuals. Looking at the study overall: The plates for each donor numbered three CD4 naive, three CD4 memory, two CD8 naive and one CD8 memory.

Original methodology: Filtering was not the same, since immunoSEQ gave junction-only sequences without quality scores. This table comes from immunoSEQ multiplex PCR, and its TCRdb copy is limited to in-frame clones, with some not included. V, J and clone size are those of that table, while D and trimming were read from the DNA. The data show about 2,500,000 clones, 85% to 95% seen once. The germline V and J ends were trimmed by 6 bases and 2 bases, with 9 bases remaining between them. Germline values: CDR1 MRHNA, CDR2 SNTAGT. This CDR3 comprises 13 residues. This clone has just one count. The receptor was isolated from a man aged 18 to 35 in good health. The specimen was naive CD4+ T cells sorted from blood. As for subset: CD45RA+ positively selected. The chain joins TRBV6-4 to TRBJ2-3; a weak D match, TRBD2 (6 bases). In DNA form, the CDR3 reads TGTGCCAGCAGGGGACTGAACACAGATACGCAGTATTTT. It yields the protein CASRGLNTDTQYF.